This is a list of T cell receptor beta chains from one sample in a study of CD8 T cells in Susac syndrome. MiXCR, applied by TCRdb to the immunoSEQ multiplex PCR reads, yields one record per CDR3 protein. Of 330,000 or so distinct CDR3 sequences listed, 85% were seen once; the top ten hold 0.21%. Sequenced input: CD8+ T cells from PBMCs. The receptors were sampled from a human donor with multiple sclerosis. CDR3s include the opening cysteine and the closing phenylalanine or tryptophan. D genes are given only for firm matches. Clone size is given for some rows only: seen once, a few or many times, or a class if the clone is expanded.

j_call clone_size d_call v_call cdr3_aa cdr3_nt
TRBJ1-1 NA NA TRBV25-1 CASSHHLGVNTEAFF TGTGCCAGCAGCCACCACCTGGGGGTTAACACTGAAGCTTTCTTT
TRBJ2-7 NA NA TRBV19 CASSFGVFYEQYF TGTGCCAGTAGTTTTGGGGTTTTCTACGAGCAGTACTTC
TRBJ2-5 NA NA TRBV9 CASSVEMRETQYF TGTGCCAGCAGCGTAGAAATGAGGGAGACCCAGTACTTC
TRBJ2-5 NA TRBD2 TRBV7-9 CASSLLLAGGQETQYF TGTGCCAGCAGCCTACTACTAGCGGGAGGGCAAGAGACCCAGTACTTC
TRBJ2-2 NA NA TRBV27 CASSSGILNTGELFF TGTGCCAGCAGTTCCGGGATCCTAAACACCGGGGAGCTGTTTTTT
TRBJ1-4 NA NA TRBV12-3/TRBV12-4 CASSSPPTGTATNEKLFF TGTGCCAGCAGTTCCCCCCCAACTGGGACCGCAACTAATGAAAAACTGTTTTTT
TRBJ2-2 NA TRBD2 TRBV6-1 CASSEPQLADNTGELFF TGTGCCAGCAGTGAACCGCAACTAGCGGATAACACCGGGGAGCTGTTTTTT
TRBJ1-4 NA NA TRBV7-6 CASSPHFETAGKLFF TGTGCCAGCAGCCCCCATTTTGAGACGGCAGGAAAACTGTTTTTT
TRBJ1-1 NA NA TRBV5-1 CASTRGQGRDTEAFF TGCGCCAGCACCAGAGGGCAGGGTAGGGACACTGAAGCTTTCTTT
TRBJ2-3 NA NA TRBV24-1 CATAGSGTQYF TGTGCCACGGCCGGATCGGGTACGCAGTATTTT
TRBJ1-1 NA NA TRBV20-1 CSATLWIF TGCAGTGCCACCCTGTGGATCTTT
TRBJ2-4 NA TRBD1 TRBV5-8 CASSGGTGADIQYF TGTGCCAGCAGCGGGGGGACAGGGGCGGACATTCAGTACTTC
TRBJ2-4 NA NA TRBV5-4 CASRSGTENIQYF TGTGCCAGCAGGTCCGGGACGGAAAACATTCAGTACTTC
TRBJ2-7 NA NA TRBV27 CASSLFSREQYF TGTGCCAGCAGTTTATTCTCTAGGGAGCAGTACTTC
TRBJ2-2 NA NA TRBV14 CASTLTGGGELFF TGTGCCAGCACGCTCACGGGTGGCGGGGAGCTGTTTTTT
TRBJ1-1 NA NA TRBV4-3 CASSQDSAGLNTEAFF TGCGCCAGCAGCCAAGACTCGGCAGGGCTAAACACTGAAGCTTTCTTT
TRBJ1-1 few NA TRBV6-5 CASSYSGGATEAFF TGTGCCAGCAGTTACTCGGGTGGAGCCACTGAAGCTTTCTTT
TRBJ1-5 NA TRBD1 TRBV2 CASLPGDSYQPQHF TGTGCCAGCCTCCCCGGGGACAGTTATCAGCCCCAGCATTTT
TRBJ2-7 NA TRBD2 TRBV7-2 CASSLRTSGAYEQYF TGTGCCAGCAGCCTACGGACTAGCGGGGCCTACGAGCAGTACTTC
TRBJ2-7 NA NA TRBV6-2/TRBV6-3 CASSYHPEKDEQYF TGTGCCAGCAGTTACCATCCGGAGAAAGACGAGCAGTACTTC
TRBJ2-1 NA TRBD2 TRBV19 CASSIIRLAGGDNEQFF TGTGCCAGTAGTATAATACGACTAGCGGGAGGAGACAATGAGCAGTTCTTC
TRBJ2-7 few NA TRBV3-1 CASSQGSYHYEQYF TGTGCCAGCAGCCAAGGAAGTTACCACTACGAGCAGTACTTC
TRBJ2-1 NA NA TRBV5-1 CASSLLLGADEQFF TGCGCCAGCAGCTTGCTTCTAGGGGCCGATGAGCAGTTCTTC
TRBJ1-5 NA TRBD1 TRBV19 CASIGTGGNQPQHF TGTGCCAGTATCGGGACAGGGGGCAATCAGCCCCAGCATTTT
TRBJ1-1 NA NA TRBV4-3 CASSQDPRVDTEAFF TGCGCCAGCAGCCAAGATCCCAGGGTAGACACTGAAGCTTTCTTT
TRBJ2-1 NA TRBD2 TRBV29-1 CSVGGGLAERMGANEQFF TGCAGCGTTGGGGGAGGACTAGCGGAGCGGATGGGTGCCAATGAGCAGTTCTTC
TRBJ1-1 NA NA TRBV5-4 CASSLEGLRMNTEAFF TGTGCCAGCAGCTTGGAGGGGCTCCGCATGAACACTGAAGCTTTCTTT
TRBJ1-1 NA NA TRBV18 CASSDKSGGDLEAFF TGTGCCAGCTCGGATAAAAGTGGGGGGGATCTTGAAGCTTTCTTT
TRBJ2-7 NA NA TRBV27 CASSSSAWGVQYF TGTGCCAGCAGTTCCTCCGCTTGGGGGGTGCAGTACTTC
TRBJ2-1 NA NA TRBV4-3 CASSQDTGRFGNNEQFF TGCGCCAGCAGCCAAGATACGGGCCGCTTCGGGAACAATGAGCAGTTCTTC
TRBJ2-3 few NA TRBV7-3 CASSSPVRTDTQYF TGTGCCAGCAGCTCTCCCGTTCGCACAGATACGCAGTATTTT
TRBJ1-1 NA NA TRBV10-2 CASADGGNTEAFF TGCGCCAGCGCAGATGGGGGGAACACTGAAGCTTTCTTT
TRBJ2-1 NA NA TRBV4-1 CASSHPANNEQFF TGCGCCAGCAGCCATCCCGCAAACAATGAGCAGTTCTTC
TRBJ1-5 few TRBD1 TRBV19 CASSSGQGGNQPQHF TGTGCCAGTAGCAGTGGACAGGGGGGCAATCAGCCCCAGCATTTT
TRBJ2-1 NA TRBD2 TRBV11-1 CASSLGGFYNEQFF TGTGCCAGCAGCTTGGGGGGGTTTTACAATGAGCAGTTCTTC
TRBJ1-5 once NA TRBV20-1 CSAKGGGNQPQHF TGCAGTGCTAAGGGGGGTGGAAATCAGCCCCAGCATTTT
TRBJ2-3 NA NA TRBV4-1 CASSQTFGDTQYF TGCGCCAGCAGCCAAACCTTCGGAGATACGCAGTATTTT
TRBJ2-2 NA NA TRBV7-9 CASSLGSPTTGELFF TGTGCCAGCAGCTTAGGTAGTCCAACGACCGGGGAGCTGTTTTTT
TRBJ1-5 NA NA TRBV28 CASRLTAGYSNQPQHF TGTGCCAGCCGACTTACAGCGGGCTATAGCAATCAGCCCCAGCATTTT
TRBJ2-7 once NA TRBV5-6 CASNHRGSGSYEQYF TGTGCCAGCAACCACCGGGGGTCAGGGAGCTACGAGCAGTACTTC
TRBJ1-1 NA NA TRBV7-2 CASSSNAGTPNTEAFF TGTGCCAGCAGCTCGAATGCCGGGACACCTAACACTGAAGCTTTCTTT
TRBJ1-1 few NA TRBV6-2/TRBV6-3 CASSYSNSGSGRAWTEAFF TGTGCCAGCAGTTACTCGAACTCGGGATCTGGTCGGGCTTGGACTGAAGCTTTCTTT
TRBJ1-5 NA TRBD1 TRBV28 CASSLWMDRYSNQPKHF TGTGCCAGCAGTTTATGGATGGACAGGTATAGCAATCAGCCCAAGCATTTT
TRBJ2-1 NA NA TRBV3-1 CASSQGFRVDEQFF TGTGCCAGCAGCCAAGGTTTCAGGGTGGATGAGCAGTTCTTC
TRBJ1-4 NA NA TRBV28 CASSPVSTNEKLFF TGTGCCAGCAGCCCCGTCTCAACTAATGAAAAACTGTTTTTT
TRBJ2-7 NA TRBD2 TRBV4-3 CASSQESGGSYEQYF TGCGCCAGCAGCCAAGAGAGCGGGGGGTCCTACGAGCAGTACTTC
TRBJ2-5 few TRBD2 TRBV4-1 CASSQLAGVKAQYF TGCGCCAGCAGCCAGTTAGCGGGGGTAAAGGCCCAGTACTTC
TRBJ1-2 NA NA TRBV7-2 CASSLVVHGSYGYTF TGTGCCAGCAGCTTAGTGGTGCACGGGAGTTATGGCTACACCTTC
TRBJ2-7 NA NA TRBV20-1 CSARLGTSGEQYF TGCAGTGCCCGGCTCGGGACATCAGGCGAGCAGTACTTC
TRBJ1-2 NA TRBD1 TRBV5-4 CASSPWTGDGYTF TGTGCCAGCAGCCCCTGGACAGGGGACGGCTACACCTTC
TRBJ2-7 NA TRBD2 TRBV5-6 CASSYRLAGPLGEQYF TGTGCCAGCAGCTACCGATTAGCGGGCCCCCTGGGCGAGCAGTACTTC
TRBJ2-1 NA TRBD1 TRBV19 CASSMGFGDREVF TGTGCCAGTAGTATGGGTTTCGGGGACAGGGAGGTGTTC
TRBJ2-7 NA TRBD1 TRBV4-1 CASSQGQPHYEQYF TGCGCCAGCAGCCAGGGACAGCCACACTACGAGCAGTACTTC
TRBJ2-6 NA NA TRBV6-2/TRBV6-3 CASSYPLAALGSGANVLTF TGTGCCAGCAGTTACCCATTAGCGGCCCTGGGCTCTGGGGCCAACGTCCTGACTTTC
TRBJ1-4 NA NA TRBV6-5 CASSYSGKEKLFF TGTGCCAGCAGTTACTCCGGGAAAGAAAAACTGTTTTTT